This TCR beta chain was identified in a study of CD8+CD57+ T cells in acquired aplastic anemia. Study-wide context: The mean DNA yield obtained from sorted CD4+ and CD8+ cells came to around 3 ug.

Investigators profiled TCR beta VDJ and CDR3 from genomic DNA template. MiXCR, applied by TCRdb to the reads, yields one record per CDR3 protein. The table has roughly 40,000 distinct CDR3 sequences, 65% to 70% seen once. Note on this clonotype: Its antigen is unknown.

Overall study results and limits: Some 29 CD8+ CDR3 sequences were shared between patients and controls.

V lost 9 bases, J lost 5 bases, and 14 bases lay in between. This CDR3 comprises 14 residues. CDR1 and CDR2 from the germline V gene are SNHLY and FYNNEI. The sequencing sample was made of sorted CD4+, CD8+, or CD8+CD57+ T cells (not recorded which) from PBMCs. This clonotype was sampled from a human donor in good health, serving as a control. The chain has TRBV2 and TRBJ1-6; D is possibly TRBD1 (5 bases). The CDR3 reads CARHTGTNNSPLHF. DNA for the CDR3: TGTGCCAGGCACACCGGGACCAATAATTCACCCCTCCACTTT.